This T cell receptor beta chain appears in the sequencing data of a study of cytomegalovirus exposure and HLA in healthy donors. For the study at large: In a later analysis, the 120 or so validation repertoires were reported to have used the same platform as the 600 to 700 first-cohort repertoires.

Per the germline V gene, CDR1 is SGHNT and CDR2 is YENEEA. This CDR3 has 13 residues. Trimming took off 1 base at V and 2 bases at J, with 4 bases between the two ends. While the first cohort had 600 to 800 subjects, the donors belonged to the separate validation cohort of over a hundred subjects. Worth noting for this clone: Its antigen is unknown.

Study-wide points: With high specificity and sensitivity, the classifier reportedly diagnosed cytomegalovirus status. Whilst most TCR sequences proved rare, a subset of public TCRs occurred across many donors.

This table comes from immunoSEQ multiplex PCR, and its TCRdb copy is limited to in-frame clones, with some not included. The data contain around 150,000 clones, just under 90% of them seen just once; the ten biggest clones take up over 9%. The sample was PBMCs. The chain employs TRBV11-3 and TRBJ2-3; D remains ambiguous. This receptor was identified in a young woman in good health and CMV-seropositive. CDR3 amino acids: CASSLVVTDTQYF. Written as DNA, the CDR3 is TGTGCCAGCAGCTTAGTCGTCACAGATACGCAGTATTTT. The full variable domain, in which reference TRBV11-3 and TRBJ2-3 provide the parts outside the CDR3, is EAGVVQSPRYKIIEKKQPVAFWCNPISGHNTLYWYLQNLGQGPELLIRYENEEAVDDSQLPKDRFSAERLKGVDSTLKIQPAELGDSAVYLCASSLVVTDTQYFGPGTRLTVL.